This TCR beta chain is drawn from a study of shared clonotypes between healthy human individuals. The sample holds one count of this clone. The target antigen is unknown. Overall study results and limits: In a few donors, around 5% of naive CD4 clonotypes appeared in common. Unshared clonotypes carried lower generation probabilities than those common to all four donors. Only blood was sampled; tissue repertoires likely differ. Sequencing depth was predicted to influence how clonotypes are shared among donors.

CDR1 is SEHNR, CDR2 FQNEAQ, per germline (reference sequence). The CDR3 loop spans 15 amino acids. Trimming took 1 base from V and 5 from J; bases not matched to a gene: 5. TCRdb keeps only in-frame clones here, not all; method: immunoSEQ multiplex PCR. The profile shows some 680,000 clones, approximately 73% of them singletons. This chain connects TRBV7-9 to TRBJ2-7; 10 bases align to TRBD2. This receptor was obtained from a woman in her twenties or thirties in good health. The sample consisted of memory CD4+ T cells sorted from blood. As for subset: CD45RA-negative fraction. As DNA, the CDR3 is TGTGCCAGCAGCTTAGTTCTAGCGGGAGTCCACGAGCAGTACTTC. The encoded protein is CASSLVLAGVHEQYF.